The clone carrying this TCR beta chain has at least ten counts. This sample is part of a study of T cells in Graves' hyperthyroidism and ophthalmopathy. Study-wide context: Prior to any treatment, at the point of initial diagnosis, peripheral blood was collected.

The CDR3 runs 20 residues. In germline, CDR1 is SGHVS, CDR2 FNYEAQ. The V segment lost 5 bases and the J segment 6 bases; nucleotides outside the gene matches: 23. TCR beta CDR3 regions were amplified from RNA transcripts. The primer set for the first-round RT-PCR of the TCR CDR3 was HTBI. In TCRdb, the multiplex PCR reads were re-called with MiXCR into one record per CDR3 protein. The sample has about 52,000 distinct CDR3 sequences, about half seen once. Sequencing was carried out using blood. The receptor was derived from a woman in her forties or fifties with Graves' ophthalmopathy. The chain links TRBV7-6 to TRBJ2-7, with TRBD2 matching 12 bases. The CDR3 protein is CASSPQTGLAGGPSNSEQYF. CDR3 DNA: TGTGCCAGCAGCCCCCAGACAGGGCTAGCGGGAGGGCCTTCGAACTCCGAGCAGTACTTC.